Presented here are 7 T cell receptor beta chains from one specimen sequenced in a study of blood T cell repertoires in COVID-19. Libraries were prepared by immunoSEQ multiplex PCR; TCRdb keeps only in-frame clonotypes and omits some of them. The sample has roughly 300,000 clones, about nine tenths seen once. Sequencing input: PBMCs or T cells enriched from blood (not recorded which). Receptors were obtained from a woman in her 30s who had recovered from COVID-19.

This chain connects TRBV30 to TRBJ2-1; TRBD2 is a possible D gene (5 bases). CDR3 size: 13 residues. Germline loops: CDR1 GTSNPN, CDR2 SVGIG (reference sequence). The V gene lost 6 bases and the J gene lost 6 bases, with 15 bases spanning the gap. This chain's CDR3 is CACLPLASNEQFF. The CDR3 DNA sequence: TGTGCCTGCCTACCCTTAGCGAGCAATGAGCAGTTCTTC.

This clone was picked up one time. The genes are TRBV19 and TRBJ1-5, with 9 positions matching TRBD1. From germline, CDR1 is LNHDA and CDR2 SQIVND (reference sequence). The junction had 16 bases not matched to a gene; V was cut back by 6 bases and J by 4 bases. The CDR3 runs to 18 residues. Written as DNA, the CDR3 is TGTGCCAGTAGCAAACACTCCGGGACAGGGAATGGAAATCAGCCCCAGCATTTT. Residues: CASSKHSGTGNGNQPQHF.

V is TRBV7-9 and J is TRBJ1-1; D is ambiguous. The CDR3 runs 12 residues. The germline gives CDR1 SEHNR, CDR2 FQNEAQ (reference sequence). Trimming stripped 3 bases from V and 6 bases from J, with 8 bases between. CDR3 bases: TGTGCCAGCAGCTTTTCAAATGCTGAAGCTTTCTTT. This gives the protein CASSFSNAEAFF.

This rearrangement joins TRBV6-5 to TRBJ2-1; 8 positions agree with TRBD2. After removal of 5 bases from V and 1 base from J, the junction contained 4 bases not matched to a gene. The CDR3 consists of 15 residues. Germline CDR1 MNHEY, CDR2 SVGAGI. The CDR3 nucleotides are TGTGCCAGCAGTATCGAGCGGGGGTCCTACAATGAGCAGTTCTTC. Amino acids: CASSIERGSYNEQFF.

The count of this clone is one. The chain links TRBV6-5 to TRBJ1-4, with D hard to call. The CDR3 consists of 15 residues. Germline loops: CDR1 MNHEY, CDR2 SVGAGI. V was cut by 6 bases and J by 0 bases, with 11 bases left in between. CDR3 in DNA: TGTGCCAGCAGACCATCCGGGGCAACTAATGAAAAACTGTTTTTT. Translating it yields CASRPSGATNEKLFF.

This chain joins TRBV30 and TRBJ1-5; 9 bases align to TRBD1. V shed 3 bases and J 4 bases; nucleotides not matched to a gene: 10. The CDR3 sequence is 16 residues long. Germline V gene lookup returns CDR1 GTSNPN and CDR2 SVGIG (reference sequence). CDR3: CAWRGTGRGRNQPQHF. Here the CDR3 DNA reads TGTGCCTGGAGGGGGACAGGGAGGGGAAGGAATCAGCCCCAGCATTTT. Using reference TRBV30 and TRBJ1-5 for the parts outside the CDR3, the full variable domain is SQTIHQWPATLVQPVGSPLSLECTVEGTSNPNLYWYRQAAGRGLQLLFYSVGIGQISSEVPQNLSASRPQDRQFILSSKKLLLSDSGFYLCAWRGTGRGRNQPQHFGDGTRLSIL.

This clone was counted a few times. The chain carries TRBV19 and TRBJ2-7, with 13 bases lining up with TRBD2. The germline CDR1 and CDR2 sequences are LNHDA and SQIVND (reference sequence). J lost 7 bases, V lost 11 bases, and 8 bases had no gene match. The CDR3 runs 13 residues. The CDR3 here is CAPWTSGRTEQYF. The CDR3 bases are TGTGCCCCGTGGACTAGCGGGAGAACTGAGCAGTACTTC.